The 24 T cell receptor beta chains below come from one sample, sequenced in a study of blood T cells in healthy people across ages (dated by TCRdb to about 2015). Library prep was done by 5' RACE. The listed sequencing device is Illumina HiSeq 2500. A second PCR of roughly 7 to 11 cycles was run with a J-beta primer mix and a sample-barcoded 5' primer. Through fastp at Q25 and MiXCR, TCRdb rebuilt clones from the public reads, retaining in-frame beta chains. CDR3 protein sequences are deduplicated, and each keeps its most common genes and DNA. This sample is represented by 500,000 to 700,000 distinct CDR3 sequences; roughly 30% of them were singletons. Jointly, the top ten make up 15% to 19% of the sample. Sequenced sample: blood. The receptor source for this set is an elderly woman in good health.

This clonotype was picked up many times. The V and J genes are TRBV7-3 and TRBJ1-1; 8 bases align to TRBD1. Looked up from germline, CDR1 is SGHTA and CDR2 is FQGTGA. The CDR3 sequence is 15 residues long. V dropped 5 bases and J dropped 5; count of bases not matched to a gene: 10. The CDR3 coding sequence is TGTGCCAGCAGCCCCCAAGACAGGGGTCGAACTGAAGCTTTCTTT. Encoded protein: CASSPQDRGRTEAFF.

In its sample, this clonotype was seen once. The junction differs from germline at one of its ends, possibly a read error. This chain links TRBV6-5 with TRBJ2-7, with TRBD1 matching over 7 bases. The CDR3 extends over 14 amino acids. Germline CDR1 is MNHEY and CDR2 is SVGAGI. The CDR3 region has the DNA TGTGCCCGCAGTTACTCGGGTCAGGGGGTCGAGCAGTACTTC. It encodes CARSYSGQGVEQYF.

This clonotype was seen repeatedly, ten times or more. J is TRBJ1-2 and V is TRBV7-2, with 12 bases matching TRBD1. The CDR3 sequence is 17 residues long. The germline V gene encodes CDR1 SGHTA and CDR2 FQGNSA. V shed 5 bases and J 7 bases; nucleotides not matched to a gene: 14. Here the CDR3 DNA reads TGTGCCAGCAGCGAAGAGGGACAGGGGGCCTCGCTTCGTGGCTACACCTTC. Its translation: CASSEEGQGASLRGYTF. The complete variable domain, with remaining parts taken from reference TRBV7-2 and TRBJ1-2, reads GAGVSQSPSNKVTEKGKDVELRCDPISGHTALYWYRQSLGQGLEFLIYFQGNSAPDKSGLPSDRFSAERTGGSVSTLTIQRTQQEDSAVYLCASSEEGQGASLRGYTFGSGTRLTVV.

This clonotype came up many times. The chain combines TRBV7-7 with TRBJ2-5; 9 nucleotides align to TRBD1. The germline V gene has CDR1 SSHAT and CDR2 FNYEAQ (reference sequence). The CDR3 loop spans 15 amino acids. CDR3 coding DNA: TGTGCTAGCGGCTTAGTCACAGGGGGCAAGGAGACCCAGTACTTC. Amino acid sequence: CASGLVTGGKETQYF.

CDR3: CASSLMPSEQYF. Written as DNA, the CDR3 is TGTGCCAGCAGCTTAATGCCCAGCGAGCAGTACTTC. V usage is TRBV7-3 and J usage is TRBJ2-7; the D is unclear. Germline values: CDR1 SGHTA, CDR2 FQGTGA. The V gene lost 1 base and the J gene lost 6 bases, with 7 bases spanning the gap. The CDR3 contains 12 residues.

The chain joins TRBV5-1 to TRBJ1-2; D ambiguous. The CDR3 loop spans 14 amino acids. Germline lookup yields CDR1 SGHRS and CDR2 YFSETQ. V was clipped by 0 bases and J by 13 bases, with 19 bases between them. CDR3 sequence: CASSLDGRGDSATF. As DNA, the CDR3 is TGCGCCAGCAGCTTGGATGGCAGAGGAGACTCGGCCACCTTC.

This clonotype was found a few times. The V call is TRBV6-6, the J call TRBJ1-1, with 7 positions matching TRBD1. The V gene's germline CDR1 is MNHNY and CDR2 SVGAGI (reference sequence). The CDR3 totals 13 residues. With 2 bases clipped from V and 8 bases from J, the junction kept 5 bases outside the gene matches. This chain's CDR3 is CASSYTRDREAFF. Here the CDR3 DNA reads TGTGCCAGCAGTTACACAAGGGACAGAGAAGCTTTCTTT.

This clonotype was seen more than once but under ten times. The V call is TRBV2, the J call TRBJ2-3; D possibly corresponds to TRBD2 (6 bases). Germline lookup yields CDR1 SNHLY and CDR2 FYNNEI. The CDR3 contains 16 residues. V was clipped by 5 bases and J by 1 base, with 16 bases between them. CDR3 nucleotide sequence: TGTGCCAGCAGTATGGTTAGCGGTGGCGGCACAGATACGCAGTATTTT. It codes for CASSMVSGGGTDTQYF. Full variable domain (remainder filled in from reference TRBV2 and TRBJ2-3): EPEVTQTPSHQVTQMGQEVILRCVPISNHLYFYWYRQILGQKVEFLVSFYNNEISEKSEIFDDQFSVERPDGSNFTLKIRSTKLEDSAMYFCASSMVSGGGTDTQYFGPGTRLTVL.

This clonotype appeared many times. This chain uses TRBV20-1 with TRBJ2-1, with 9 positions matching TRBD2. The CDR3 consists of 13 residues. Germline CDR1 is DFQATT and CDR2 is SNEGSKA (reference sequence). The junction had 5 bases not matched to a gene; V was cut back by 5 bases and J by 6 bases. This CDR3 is CSAVAGVTNEQFF. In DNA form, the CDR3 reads TGCAGTGCTGTAGCGGGGGTTACCAATGAGCAGTTCTTC.

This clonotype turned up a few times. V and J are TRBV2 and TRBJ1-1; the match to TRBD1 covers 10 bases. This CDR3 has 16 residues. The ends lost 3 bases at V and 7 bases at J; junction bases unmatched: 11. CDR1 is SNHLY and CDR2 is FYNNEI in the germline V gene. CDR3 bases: TGTGCCAGCAGTGATGCAAGACAGGGGGCTTTTAGTGAAGCTTTCTTT. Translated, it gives CASSDARQGAFSEAFF.

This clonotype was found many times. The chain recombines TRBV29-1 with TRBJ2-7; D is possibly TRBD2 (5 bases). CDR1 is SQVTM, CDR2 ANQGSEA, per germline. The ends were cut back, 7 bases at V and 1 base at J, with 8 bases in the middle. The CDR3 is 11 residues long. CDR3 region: CSAGESYEQYF. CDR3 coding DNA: TGCAGCGCTGGGGAGTCCTACGAGCAGTACTTC.

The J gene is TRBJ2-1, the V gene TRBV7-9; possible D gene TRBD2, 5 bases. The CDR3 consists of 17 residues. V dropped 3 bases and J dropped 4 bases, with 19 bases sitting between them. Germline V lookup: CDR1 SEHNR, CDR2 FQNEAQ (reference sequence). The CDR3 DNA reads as TGTGCCAGCAGCTTCGGCGGGCGGACTTTCCAGTACAATGAGCAGTTCTTC. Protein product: CASSFGGRTFQYNEQFF.

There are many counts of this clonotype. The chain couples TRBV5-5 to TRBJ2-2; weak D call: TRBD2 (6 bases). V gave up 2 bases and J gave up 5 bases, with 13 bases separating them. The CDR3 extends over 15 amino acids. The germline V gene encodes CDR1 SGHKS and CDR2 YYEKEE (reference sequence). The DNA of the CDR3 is TGTGCCAGCAGCTTAGTACGAGGAGGGACCGGGGAGCTGTTTTTT. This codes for CASSLVRGGTGELFF.

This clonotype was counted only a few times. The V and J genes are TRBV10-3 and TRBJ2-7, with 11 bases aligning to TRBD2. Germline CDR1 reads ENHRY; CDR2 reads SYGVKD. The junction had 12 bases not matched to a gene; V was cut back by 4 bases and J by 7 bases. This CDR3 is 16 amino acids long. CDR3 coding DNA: TGTGCCATCAGTGGAAAACTAGCGGGGGTTGGGAATGAGCAGTACTTC. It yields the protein CAISGKLAGVGNEQYF.

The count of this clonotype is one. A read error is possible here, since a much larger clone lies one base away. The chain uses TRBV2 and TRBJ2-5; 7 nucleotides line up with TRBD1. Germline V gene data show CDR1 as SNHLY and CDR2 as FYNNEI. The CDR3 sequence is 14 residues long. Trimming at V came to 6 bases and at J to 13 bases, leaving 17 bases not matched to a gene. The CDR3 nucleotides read TGTGCCAGCAGGGGGGACAGTACCTCCGTTATTCGGTACTTC. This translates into CASRGDSTSVIRYF.

The CDR3, as DNA: TGTGCCAGCGCAGGGCCTTCAGAGACCCAGTACTTC. Translation gives CASAGPSETQYF. This chain connects TRBV2 to TRBJ2-5; weak D call: TRBD1 (5 bases). CDR3 length: 12 amino acids. Looked up from germline, CDR1 is SNHLY and CDR2 is FYNNEI. V was cut by 8 bases and J by 4 bases, with 11 bases left in between.

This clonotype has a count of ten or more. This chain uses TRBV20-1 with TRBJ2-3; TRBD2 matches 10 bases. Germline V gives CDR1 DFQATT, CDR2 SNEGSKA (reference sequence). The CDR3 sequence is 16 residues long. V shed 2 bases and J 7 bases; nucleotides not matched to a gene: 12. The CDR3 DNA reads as TGCAGTGCTAGACCTACCCCAACAGCGGGGGGGTATACGCAGTATTTT. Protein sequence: CSARPTPTAGGYTQYF.

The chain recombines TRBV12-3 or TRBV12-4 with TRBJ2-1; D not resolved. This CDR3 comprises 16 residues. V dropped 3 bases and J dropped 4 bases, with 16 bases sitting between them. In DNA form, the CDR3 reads TGTGCCAGCAGTTTTGGGCTACTCTCTCGGTACAATGAGCAGTTCTTC. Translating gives CASSFGLLSRYNEQFF.

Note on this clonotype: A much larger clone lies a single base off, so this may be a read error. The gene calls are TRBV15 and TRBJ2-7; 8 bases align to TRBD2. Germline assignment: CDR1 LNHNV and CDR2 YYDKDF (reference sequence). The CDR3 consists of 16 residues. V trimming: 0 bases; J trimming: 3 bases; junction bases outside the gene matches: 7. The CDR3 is CATSRDRRLAGYEQYF. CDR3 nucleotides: TGTGCCACCAGCAGAGATCGGCGGCTAGCGGGCTACGAGCAGTACTTC.

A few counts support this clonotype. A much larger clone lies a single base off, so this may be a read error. The CDR3 coding sequence is TGCAGCGTGGGGGACAGTCCTAACTATGGCTACACCTTC. It yields the protein CSVGDSPNYGYTF. The chain joins TRBV29-1 to TRBJ1-2, with 7 bases lining up with TRBD1. The CDR3 covers 13 residues. V trimming: 6 bases; J trimming: 0 bases; junction bases outside the gene matches: 4. From germline, CDR1 is SQVTM and CDR2 ANQGSEA.

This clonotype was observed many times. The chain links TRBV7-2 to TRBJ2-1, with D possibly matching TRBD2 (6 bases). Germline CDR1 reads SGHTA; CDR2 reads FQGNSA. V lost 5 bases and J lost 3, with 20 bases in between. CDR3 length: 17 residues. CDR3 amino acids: CASSPSVGGHIYNEQFF. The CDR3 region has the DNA TGTGCCAGCAGCCCCTCGGTGGGGGGTCATATCTACAATGAGCAGTTCTTC.

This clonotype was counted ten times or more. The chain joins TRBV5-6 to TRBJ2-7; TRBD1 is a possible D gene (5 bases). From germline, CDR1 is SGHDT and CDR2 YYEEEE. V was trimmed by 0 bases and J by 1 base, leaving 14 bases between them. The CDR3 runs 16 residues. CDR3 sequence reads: CASSLGTNRLSYEQYF. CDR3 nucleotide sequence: TGTGCCAGCAGCTTGGGGACAAACAGGTTATCCTACGAGCAGTACTTC.

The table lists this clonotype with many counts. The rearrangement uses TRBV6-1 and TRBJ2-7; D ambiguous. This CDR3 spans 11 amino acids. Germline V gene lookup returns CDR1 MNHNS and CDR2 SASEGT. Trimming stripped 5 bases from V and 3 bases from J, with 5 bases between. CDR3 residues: CASSSIYEQYF. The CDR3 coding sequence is TGTGCCAGCAGTTCAATCTACGAGCAGTACTTC.

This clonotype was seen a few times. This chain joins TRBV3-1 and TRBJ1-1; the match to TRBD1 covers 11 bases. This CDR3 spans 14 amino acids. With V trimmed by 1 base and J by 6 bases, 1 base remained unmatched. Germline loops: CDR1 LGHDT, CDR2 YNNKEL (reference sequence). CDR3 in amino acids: CASSQVGQGAEAFF. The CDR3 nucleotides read TGTGCCAGCAGCCAAGTGGGACAGGGGGCTGAAGCTTTCTTT.